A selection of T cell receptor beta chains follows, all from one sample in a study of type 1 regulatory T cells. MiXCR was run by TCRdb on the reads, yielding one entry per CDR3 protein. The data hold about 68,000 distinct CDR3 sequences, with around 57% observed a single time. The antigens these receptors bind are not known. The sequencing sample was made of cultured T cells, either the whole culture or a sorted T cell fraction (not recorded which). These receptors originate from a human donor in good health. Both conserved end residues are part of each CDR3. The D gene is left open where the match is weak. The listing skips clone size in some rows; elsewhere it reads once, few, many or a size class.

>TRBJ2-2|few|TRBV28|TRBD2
CASSLGLAGAGELFF
TGTGCCAGCAGTTTAGGGCTAGCGGGAGCCGGGGAGCTGTTTTTT
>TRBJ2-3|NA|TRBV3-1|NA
CASSPQLVGTDTQYF
TGTGCCAGCAGCCCCCAACTAGTAGGCACAGATACGCAGTATTTT
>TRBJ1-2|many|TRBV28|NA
CASIAGGFYGYTF
TGTGCCAGCATCGCGGGGGGATTCTATGGCTACACCTTC
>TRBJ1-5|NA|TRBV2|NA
CASSSTGSSQPQHF
TGTGCCAGCAGTTCCACAGGGTCGAGTCAGCCCCAGCATTTT
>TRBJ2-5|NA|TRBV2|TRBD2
CASGGLAGLQETQYF
TGTGCCAGCGGAGGACTAGCGGGCCTACAAGAGACCCAGTACTTC
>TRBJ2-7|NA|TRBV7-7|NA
CASSSSRAGEQYF
TGTGCCAGCAGCTCAAGTAGGGCGGGCGAGCAGTACTTC
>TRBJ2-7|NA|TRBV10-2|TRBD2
CASSEASGIDYEQYF
TGCGCCAGCAGTGAGGCTAGCGGGATAGACTACGAGCAGTACTTC
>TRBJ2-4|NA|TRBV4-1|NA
CASSQDPSRGNIQYF
TGCGCCAGCAGCCAAGACCCCAGCCGCGGTAACATTCAGTACTTC
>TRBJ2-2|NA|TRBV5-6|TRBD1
CASISLGQGARTGELFF
TGTGCCAGCATTTCCCTGGGACAGGGGGCTAGGACCGGGGAGCTGTTTTTT
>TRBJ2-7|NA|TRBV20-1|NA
CSAEGRDEQYF
TGCAGTGCCGAGGGTCGTGACGAGCAGTACTTC
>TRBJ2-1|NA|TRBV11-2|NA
CASSLDLTSVEQFF
TGTGCCAGCAGCTTAGATCTCACCAGTGTTGAGCAGTTCTTC
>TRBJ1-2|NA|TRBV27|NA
CASSFQPQYNGYTF
TGTGCCAGCAGTTTTCAGCCCCAGTACAATGGCTACACCTTC
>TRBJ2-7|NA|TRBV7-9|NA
CASSPAWAEQYF
TGTGCCAGCAGCCCGGCTTGGGCCGAGCAGTACTTC
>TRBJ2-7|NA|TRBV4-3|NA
CASSQEDGYEQYF
TGCGCCAGCAGCCAGGAAGACGGCTACGAGCAGTACTTC
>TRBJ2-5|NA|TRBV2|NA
CASSESRRTLETQYF
TGTGCCAGCAGTGAATCAAGGCGGACCCTAGAGACCCAGTACTTC
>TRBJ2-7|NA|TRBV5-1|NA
CASSVDDEQYF
TGCGCCAGCAGCGTCGACGACGAGCAGTACTTC
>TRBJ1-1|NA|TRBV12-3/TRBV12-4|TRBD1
CASSSRSRDRGYPEAFF
TGTGCCAGCAGTTCTCGAAGCCGGGACAGGGGGTACCCTGAAGCTTTCTTT
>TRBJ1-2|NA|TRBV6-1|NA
CASSPGPQQGYTF
TGTGCCAGCAGCCCCGGGCCCCAACAAGGCTACACCTTC
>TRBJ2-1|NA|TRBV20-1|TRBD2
CSVSPGLAGGHSYNEQFF
TGCAGTGTATCCCCGGGACTAGCGGGAGGTCACTCCTACAATGAGCAGTTCTTC
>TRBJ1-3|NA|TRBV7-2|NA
CASSLYLDSDTIYF
TGTGCCAGCAGCTTATACCTGGATTCTGACACCATATATTTT
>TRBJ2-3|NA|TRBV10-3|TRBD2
CAISEGLAGGTDTQYF
TGTGCCATCAGTGAGGGGCTAGCGGGGGGCACAGATACGCAGTATTTT
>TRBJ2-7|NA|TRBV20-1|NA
CSARDLGTQSSYEQYF
TGCAGTGCTAGAGATCTGGGGACACAAAGCTCCTACGAGCAGTACTTC
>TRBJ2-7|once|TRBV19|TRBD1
CASRDRGTNEQYF
TGTGCCAGTCGGGACAGGGGAACGAACGAGCAGTACTTC
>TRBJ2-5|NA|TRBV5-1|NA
CASSLDGEVETQYF
TGCGCCAGCAGCTTGGACGGCGAAGTCGAGACCCAGTACTTC
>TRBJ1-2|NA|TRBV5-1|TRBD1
CASSSGTDYGYTF
TGCGCCAGCAGCTCCGGGACAGACTATGGCTACACCTTC
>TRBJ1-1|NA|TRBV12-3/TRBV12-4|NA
CASRPRLMRRRVNTEAFF
TGTGCCAGCAGACCCCGGCTGATGAGGCGCCGAGTGAACACTGAAGCTTTCTTT
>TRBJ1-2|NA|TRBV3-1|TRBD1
CASSQPGTGMDGYTF
TGTGCCAGCAGCCAACCTGGGACAGGGATGGATGGCTACACCTTC
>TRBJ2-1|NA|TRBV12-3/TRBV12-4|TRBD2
CASSLSRAGVIKSYNEQFF
TGTGCCAGCAGTTTATCGCGAGCGGGAGTTATTAAGTCCTACAATGAGCAGTTCTTC
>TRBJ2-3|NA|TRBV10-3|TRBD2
CAILPGGFSGTQYF
TGTGCCATCCTTCCGGGAGGCTTTTCAGGTACGCAGTATTTT
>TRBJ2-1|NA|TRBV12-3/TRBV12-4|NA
CASSLRPGLYNEQFF
TGTGCCAGCAGTTTACGGCCGGGCCTTTACAATGAGCAGTTCTTC
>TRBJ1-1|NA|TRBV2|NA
CASRRDGPNTEAFF
TGTGCCAGCAGGAGGGATGGTCCAAACACTGAAGCTTTCTTT
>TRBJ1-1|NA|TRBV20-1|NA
CSARSEGEAFF
TGCAGTGCTAGGTCGGAGGGTGAAGCTTTCTTT
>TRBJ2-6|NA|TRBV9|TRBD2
CASSVSGRASSGANVLTF
TGTGCCAGCAGCGTTAGCGGGAGGGCTAGCTCTGGGGCCAACGTCCTGACTTTC
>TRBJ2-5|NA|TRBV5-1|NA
CASSFREPRDQYF
TGCGCCAGCAGCTTTCGGGAACCCCGGGACCAGTACTTC
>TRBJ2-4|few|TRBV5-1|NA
CASKEVAKNIQYF
TGCGCCAGCAAGGAAGTAGCCAAAAACATTCAGTACTTC
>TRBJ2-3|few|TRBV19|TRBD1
CASSIWTGVDTQYF
TGTGCCAGTAGTATTTGGACAGGGGTGGATACGCAGTATTTT
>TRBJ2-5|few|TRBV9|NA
CASSLSGASSGETQYF
TGTGCCAGCAGCCTCTCCGGCGCGTCTAGTGGAGAGACCCAGTACTTC
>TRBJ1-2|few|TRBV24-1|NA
CATSDPRRQENYGYTF
TGTGCCACCAGTGATCCCCGTCGACAGGAGAACTATGGCTACACCTTC
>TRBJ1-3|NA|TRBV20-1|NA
CSARRHKEIGNTIYF
TGCAGTGCTAGAAGACATAAAGAGATTGGAAACACCATATATTTT
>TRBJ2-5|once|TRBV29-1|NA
CSVAPTQETQYF
TGCAGCGTGGCCCCCACCCAAGAGACCCAGTACTTC
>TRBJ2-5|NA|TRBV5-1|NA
CASSLGVGKETQYF
TGCGCCAGCAGCTTAGGGGTGGGCAAAGAGACCCAGTACTTC
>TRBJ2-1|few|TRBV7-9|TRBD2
CASSERLADNEQFF
TGTGCCAGCAGCGAACGACTAGCGGACAATGAGCAGTTCTTC
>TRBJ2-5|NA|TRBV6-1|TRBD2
CASSATAGGQETQYF
TGTGCCAGCAGTGCTACGGCGGGAGGGCAAGAGACCCAGTACTTC
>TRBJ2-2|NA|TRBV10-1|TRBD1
CASSGQGATGELFF
TGCGCCAGCAGCGGACAGGGGGCGACCGGGGAGCTGTTTTTT
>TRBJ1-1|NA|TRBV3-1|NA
CASTPAWGGDTEAFF
TGTGCCAGCACCCCGGCGTGGGGGGGTGACACTGAAGCTTTCTTT
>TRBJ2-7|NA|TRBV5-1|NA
CASSLPGDNEQYF
TGCGCCAGCAGCTTGCCCGGGGACAACGAGCAGTACTTC